This T cell receptor (beta chain) derives from a study of T cell responses to AZD1222 COVID-19 vaccine. V shed 3 bases and J 6 bases; nucleotides not matched to a gene: 4. This CDR3 spans 13 amino acids. Germline assignment: CDR1 DFQATT and CDR2 SNEGSKA (reference sequence). Remarks on this clone: Antigen specificity is unknown.

Profiling relied on immunoSEQ multiplex PCR, and the TCRdb table lists in-frame clones only, not all of them. The data show approximately 120,000 clones, roughly 87% seen once. Study findings and constraints: Clonal diversity may have been underestimated, and the donors were mostly white British, with more females than males. Only five or six individuals given AZD1222 were seropositive at baseline.

The J gene is TRBJ2-7, the V gene TRBV20-1, with 11 bases fitting TRBD2. The sample consisted of peripheral blood, taken on day 0 of MenACWY control vaccination. The clonotype was recovered from an adult in good health. CDR3 region: CSASTSGGTEQYF. For the CDR3, the DNA is TGCAGTGCTAGTACTAGCGGGGGAACCGAGCAGTACTTC.